This T cell receptor (beta chain) was captured by sequencing in a study of blood T cell repertoires in COVID-19. Assay: immunoSEQ multiplex PCR; the TCRdb copy retains only in-frame clones and omits some. The profile covers 65,000 to 95,000 clones, with around 88% appearing a single time and roughly 8% taken by the ten largest. Deletions cut 2 bases from V and 6 bases from J, with 5 bases between. This CDR3 has 12 residues. This TCR came from a man aged 25 to 40 with acute or convalescent COVID-19. This chain uses TRBV12-3 or TRBV12-4 with TRBJ2-1, with no clear D. The specimen was peripheral blood. Here the CDR3 DNA reads TGTGCCAGCAGTTTACAGGCCAATGAGCAGTTCTTC. Translated, it gives CASSLQANEQFF.